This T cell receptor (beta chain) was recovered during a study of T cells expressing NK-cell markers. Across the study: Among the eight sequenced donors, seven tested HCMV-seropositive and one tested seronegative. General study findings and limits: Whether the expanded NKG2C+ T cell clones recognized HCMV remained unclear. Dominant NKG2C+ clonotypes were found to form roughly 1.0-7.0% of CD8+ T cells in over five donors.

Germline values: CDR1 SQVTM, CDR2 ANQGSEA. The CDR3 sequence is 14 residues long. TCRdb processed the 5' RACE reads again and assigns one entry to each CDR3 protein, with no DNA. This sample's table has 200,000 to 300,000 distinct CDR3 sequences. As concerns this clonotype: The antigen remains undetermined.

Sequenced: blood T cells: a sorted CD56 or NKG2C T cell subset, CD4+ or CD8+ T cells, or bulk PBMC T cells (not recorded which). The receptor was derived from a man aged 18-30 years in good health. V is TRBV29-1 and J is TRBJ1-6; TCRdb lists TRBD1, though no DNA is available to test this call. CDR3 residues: CSALGQGANSPLHF. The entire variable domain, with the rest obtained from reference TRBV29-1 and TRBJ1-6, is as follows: SAVISQKPSRDICQRGTSLTIQCQVDSQVTMMFWYRQQPGQSLTLIATANQGSEATYESGFVIDKFPISRPNLTFSTLTVSNMSPEDSSIYLCSALGQGANSPLHFGNGTRLTVT.